This T cell receptor (beta chain) was found in a study of post-analysis software for immune sequencing data (dated by TCRdb to about 2015). For context, the study as a whole: Recorded disease courses included relapsing-remitting, secondary progressive and progressive-relapsing multiple sclerosis, with some patients lacking subtype annotation. Patient repertoires were compared against about twelve previously published healthy control repertoires from donors aged roughly 6 to 25 years. A subset of samples was prepared in parallel using single-end sample barcoding, then pooled and co-amplified after Illumina adapter ligation.

As to this clonotype: Its antigen specificity is not known. The input lacks base qualities; no much larger clone sits a single base away.

Taken from the germline V gene, the CDR1 and CDR2 loops are SGHRS and YFSETQ. Taken from cysteine to phenylalanine, the CDR3 has 16 residues. CDR3 DNA is the only sequence kept; it has 48 bases, read in frame from the first base. TCR beta repertoires were profiled from peripheral blood of about a dozen young patients with multiple sclerosis to demonstrate the VDJtools post-analysis software. Multiple sclerosis patients were children and adolescents aged about 6 to 15 years. Points the paper makes about the study in general: Four or five TRBV segments, including TRBV5-6, TRBV5-1 and TRBV20-1, were significantly more frequent in patients than controls. Direct clustering with F measure revealed strong co-clustering of samples prepared in the same batch, which led to a batch-effect correction. Multiple sclerosis patients had significantly lower normalized Chao1 diversity than controls, a result that suggests substantial peripheral T-cell clonal expansion. The multiple sclerosis patient group was slightly younger than the control group.

Libraries came from PCR. Sequenced on an Illumina HiSeq 2500. Unique molecular identifiers were incorporated into TCR beta cDNA libraries to reduce PCR and sequencing biases. Per 1 to 10 million input T cells, some 500,000 cDNA molecules were obtained, such that each molecule approximated one T cell. Patient libraries were prepared and sequenced with the same protocol used for the earlier healthy control dataset. Samples belonging to the same batch were prepared together, multiplexed and sequenced on a shared HiSeq lane. As for how the authors treated the data: MIGEC was used to process the raw barcoded reads, and molecular identifier groups with only a single read were discarded before consensus assembly and CDR3 extraction. VDJtools was used for post-analysis of the clonotype tables, with diversity normalized by down-sampling every dataset to the smallest sample size. In repertoire overlap clustering, CDR3 amino acid sequences, but not nucleotide sequences, were matched to correct batch-related cross-sample contamination. TCRdb applied fastp at Q25 and MiXCR to the public reads, then kept only in-frame beta chains. Rows with one shared CDR3 protein collapse into an entry with the most common genes and DNA. The V and J calls here are based on TCRdb, not the publication. For this sample the table gives 600,000 to 750,000 distinct CDR3 sequences, of which 59% were detected only once. 11% of the sample is held by the ten biggest clonotypes.

The sample consisted of blood. This sequence originates from a girl aged 2 to 10 with multiple sclerosis. The chain is assembled from TRBV5-1 and TRBJ2-4, with the D segment identity uncertain. The J call is in doubt because the DNA end fits TRBJ2-7 better. The CDR3 reads CASSLSVSTLSYEQYF. Read as DNA, the sequence is TGCGCCAGCAGCTTGTCTGTGTCCACATTATCATACGAGCAGTACTTC.